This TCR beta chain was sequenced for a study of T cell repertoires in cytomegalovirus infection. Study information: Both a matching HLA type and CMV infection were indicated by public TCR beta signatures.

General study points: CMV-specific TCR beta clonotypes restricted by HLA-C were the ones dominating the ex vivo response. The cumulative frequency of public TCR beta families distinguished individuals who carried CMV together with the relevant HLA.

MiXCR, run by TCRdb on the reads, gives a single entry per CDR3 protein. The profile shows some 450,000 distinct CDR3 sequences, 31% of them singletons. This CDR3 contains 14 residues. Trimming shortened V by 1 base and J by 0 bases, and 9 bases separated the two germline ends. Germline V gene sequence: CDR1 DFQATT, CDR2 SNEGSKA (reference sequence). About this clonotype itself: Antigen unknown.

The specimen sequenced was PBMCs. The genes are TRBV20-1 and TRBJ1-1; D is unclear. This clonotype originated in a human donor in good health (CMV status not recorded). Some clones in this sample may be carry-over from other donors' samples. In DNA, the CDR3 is TGCAGTGCTAGAGCCGGCCGTATGAACACTGAAGCTTTCTTT. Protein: CSARAGRMNTEAFF.